Listed below are T cell receptor beta chains from one sample, sequenced in a study of human T cells and chemical hapten exposure. TCRdb recomputed calls from the RACE reads with MiXCR, one row per CDR3 protein. The sample yields roughly 100,000 distinct CDR3 sequences, around 34% seen once. The source was whole blood, collected in connection with sensitization to the hapten diphenylcyclopropenone (DPC). The receptors come from a man between 40 and 49 years old with alopecia areata. Some clones in this sample may be carry-over from other donors' samples. CDR3s include the opening cysteine and the closing phenylalanine or tryptophan. The order of the fields is CDR3 protein, CDR3 DNA, clone size, J gene, D gene, V gene. The D gene is left open where the match is weak. Some rows mark clone size as missing; the rest say once, few, many or name a class of expanded clone.

CASSQPPGTGGYEQYF	TGTGCCAGCAGTCAACCCCCCGGGACAGGGGGCTACGAGCAGTACTTC	few	TRBJ2-7	TRBD1	TRBV6-6
CASSKQWTSGTVRSTDTQYF	TGTGCCAGCAGTAAACAATGGACTAGCGGGACCGTCAGGAGCACAGATACGCAGTATTTT	-	TRBJ2-3	TRBD2	TRBV27
CASRGVGSSYNEQFF	TGTGCCTCCCGAGGGGTGGGGAGCTCCTACAATGAGCAGTTCTTC	-	TRBJ2-1	-	TRBV10-3
CASSLEGASTDTQYF	TGTGCCAGCAGCTTAGAAGGAGCTAGCACAGATACGCAGTATTTT	-	TRBJ2-3	-	TRBV7-2
CASSQTALGTDTQYF	TGCGCCAGCAGTCAGACAGCTTTAGGTACAGATACGCAGTATTTT	-	TRBJ2-3	-	TRBV5-1
CAWSVPRTGTGNTIYF	TGTGCCTGGAGTGTACCGAGGACAGGGACTGGAAACACCATATATTTT	-	TRBJ1-3	TRBD1	TRBV30
CASSQGPPLAKNIQYF	TGTGCCAGCAGCCAAGGTCCGCCTCTAGCCAAAAACATTCAGTACTTC	-	TRBJ2-4	-	TRBV3-1
CASSEPAGELFF	TGCGCCAGCAGCGAGCCAGCCGGGGAGCTGTTTTTT	-	TRBJ2-2	-	TRBV5-1
CASREQGAGKNIQYF	TGCGCCAGCAGAGAACAGGGGGCTGGCAAAAACATTCAGTACTTC	-	TRBJ2-4	TRBD1	TRBV4-1
CASRREGESEKLFF	TGTGCCAGCAGAAGGGAGGGAGAGAGCGAAAAACTGTTTTTT	-	TRBJ1-4	-	TRBV13
CASSQTRETKNIQYF	TGCGCCAGCAGCCAGACCAGGGAGACCAAAAACATTCAGTACTTC	-	TRBJ2-4	-	TRBV4-3
CASSQEASASSYEQYF	TGCGCCAGCAGCCAAGAGGCGTCCGCGAGCTCCTACGAGCAGTACTTC	-	TRBJ2-7	-	TRBV4-3
CASSLFDQPQHF	TGTGCCAGCAGCTTATTTGATCAGCCCCAGCATTTT	-	TRBJ1-5	-	TRBV7-2
CASSLRPGDTQYF	TGTGCCAGCAGCTTACGCCCGGGAGATACGCAGTATTTT	-	TRBJ2-3	-	TRBV7-3
CASSSMGRGKNIQYF	TGTGCCAGCAGTTCCATGGGCAGGGGCAAAAACATTCAGTACTTC	-	TRBJ2-4	-	TRBV28
CSAPLGVAGGLRETQYF	TGCAGTGCCCCGCTTGGAGTAGCGGGAGGTTTGCGGGAGACCCAGTACTTC	-	TRBJ2-5	TRBD2	TRBV20-1
CASRPSGKGGNEQFF	TGTGCCAGCAGACCTAGCGGAAAGGGGGGCAATGAGCAGTTCTTC	-	TRBJ2-1	-	TRBV7-9
CSVSGQGIDSPLHF	TGCAGCGTGTCGGGACAGGGGATAGACTCACCCCTCCACTTT	-	TRBJ1-6	TRBD1	TRBV29-1
CSVGDGKGPQHF	TGCAGCGTAGGGGACGGAAAGGGGCCCCAGCATTTT	-	TRBJ1-5	-	TRBV29-1
CASSSPSDTQYF	TGTGCCAGCAGCTCCCCATCTGATACGCAGTATTTT	once	TRBJ2-3	-	TRBV13
CASSARVNEQFF	TGTGCCAGCAGTGCAAGGGTAAATGAGCAGTTCTTC	few	TRBJ2-1	-	TRBV6-1
CATSAMPPNTGELFF	TGTGCCACCAGTGCCATGCCCCCGAACACCGGGGAGCTGTTTTTT	few	TRBJ2-2	-	TRBV24-1
CSAHYGLADSTDTQYF	TGCAGTGCTCATTATGGACTAGCAGATAGCACAGATACGCAGTATTTT	-	TRBJ2-3	TRBD2	TRBV20-1
CASSPQTGRTGELFF	TGTGCCAGCAGCCCGCAGACAGGGAGGACCGGGGAGCTGTTTTTT	-	TRBJ2-2	-	TRBV9
CATSDPTSGSSYNEQFF	TGTGCCACCAGTGATCCGACTAGCGGGAGCTCCTACAATGAGCAGTTCTTC	few	TRBJ2-1	TRBD2	TRBV24-1
CASSVHQEAFF	TGTGCCAGCAGTGTACACCAAGAAGCTTTCTTT	few	TRBJ1-1	-	TRBV25-1
CATSRVIAGFTDTQYF	TGTGCCACCAGCAGAGTAATCGCGGGGTTCACAGATACGCAGTATTTT	-	TRBJ2-3	-	TRBV15
CATSETPGQGSPSSYNEQFF	TGTGCCACCAGTGAAACCCCGGGACAGGGGTCCCCAAGCTCCTACAATGAGCAGTTCTTC	-	TRBJ2-1	TRBD1	TRBV24-1
CSASYGVASTDTQYF	TGCAGTGCTAGCTATGGGGTAGCAAGCACAGATACGCAGTATTTT	few	TRBJ2-3	-	TRBV20-1
CASSLLGDIQETQYF	TGTGCTAGCAGCTTGCTGGGGGACATACAAGAGACCCAGTACTTC	few	TRBJ2-5	-	TRBV7-7
CASSLSPGARGETQYF	TGTGCCAGCAGTTTATCCCCGGGGGCACGGGGAGAGACCCAGTACTTC	few	TRBJ2-5	-	TRBV27
CASSPGQSSYEQYF	TGTGCCAGCTCCCCCGGCCAGAGCTCCTACGAGCAGTACTTC	-	TRBJ2-7	-	TRBV18
CASSSGPLAHEQYF	TGTGCCAGCAGCTCAGGGCCCCTAGCCCACGAGCAGTACTTC	few	TRBJ2-7	-	TRBV7-9